This is a list of T cell receptor beta chains from one sample in a study of T cells in tumors and immune-related adverse events. TCRdb's table, derived via immunoSEQ multiplex PCR, lists solely in-frame clones and lacks some. The table records under 10,000 clones, around 94% of them present only once. The starting material was lymph node tissue, obtained from a patient treated with anti-PD-1 therapy. These receptors came from a female donor with metastatic renal cell carcinoma. Both conserved end residues are trimmed from each CDR3. Fields, in order: J gene, V gene, clone size, CDR3 protein. Not all rows give a size; the values are once, few, many and, for expanded clones, a class.

>TRBJ2-1|TRBV15|NA
ATSRDYGGRYNEQF
>TRBJ2-4|TRBV11-2|NA
ASSLDQSPVAKNIQY
>TRBJ2-5|TRBV7-7|NA
ASSPTRSQETQY
>TRBJ1-1|TRBV19|NA
ASSPDRRQGKGAF
>TRBJ1-2|TRBV6-1|NA
ASSPRRDVNYGYT
>NA|TRBV5-1|NA
ASSSGTGTYEQY
>TRBJ2-5|TRBV5-1|NA
ASSGGQKETQY
>TRBJ2-1|TRBV21-1|once
ASSKERGHYNEQF
>TRBJ2-2|TRBV5-1|NA
ASSLAGTANTGELF
>TRBJ2-1|TRBV2|NA
ASLGGGEQF
>TRBJ1-6|TRBV1|NA
TSSQGRKRHSPLH
>TRBJ2-7|TRBV11-3|NA
ASSSPGQWNEQY
>TRBJ1-2|TRBV6-4|NA
ASRPDGQGGGYT
>TRBJ2-7|TRBV7-2|NA
ASSLASGTYEQY
>TRBJ2-7|TRBV5-8|once
ASSLEGVASYEQY
>TRBJ2-1|TRBV5-1|NA
ASSLESGSSYNEQF
>TRBJ2-1|TRBV5-1|NA
ASSFDPGALDEQF
>TRBJ2-7|TRBV29-1|NA
SVEDPAGGPYEQY
>TRBJ1-1|TRBV19|NA
ASSDYRIMNTEAF
>TRBJ2-7|TRBV6-5|NA
ASSYSGLQTYEQY
>TRBJ2-2|TRBV11-3|NA
ASSLDYSRTGDNTGELF
>TRBJ1-2|TRBV4-1|NA
ASSQPRTGGNYGYT
>TRBJ2-1|TRBV6-5|NA
ASSLGLFNEQF
>TRBJ1-1|TRBV11-2|NA
ASSFLGQRDTEAF
>TRBJ1-4|TRBV5-1|NA
ASSLGDRYKNEKLF
>TRBJ1-2|TRBV20-1|NA
SAYRGGYT
>TRBJ2-7|TRBV7-6|NA
ASSLVRDEQY
>TRBJ1-2|TRBV7-6|NA
ASSSRTGYRDGYT
>TRBJ2-3|TRBV18|NA
ASSQGHFTDTQY
>TRBJ1-1|TRBV5-1|NA
ASSPGQGTSTEAF
>TRBJ2-7|TRBV4-2|NA
ASSQVPGGTSYEQY
>TRBJ2-1|TRBV18|NA
ASSLGTRNEQF
>TRBJ2-6|TRBV10-3|NA
AISEADSGANVLT
>TRBJ1-3|TRBV15|NA
ATSTREGPGNTIY
>TRBJ2-5|TRBV28|once
ASSRTGQETQY
>TRBJ2-6|TRBV4-3|NA
ASSQDDSSGANVLT
>TRBJ2-5|TRBV7-6|NA
ASSLSSSGQETQY
>TRBJ2-5|TRBV28|NA
ASSWVGETQY
>TRBJ1-5|TRBV5-6|NA
ASSLVALHGGGNQPQH
>TRBJ1-4|TRBV4-2|NA
ASSPQKDIREKLF
>TRBJ2-7|TRBV11-3|NA
ASSLGASGRSYEQY
>TRBJ2-5|TRBV5-1|once
ASSENQETQY
>TRBJ1-2|TRBV7-9|NA
ASSRERTNYGYT
>TRBJ2-1|TRBV13|NA
ASRPTTGSSYNEQF
>TRBJ2-5|TRBV2|NA
ASRAGGETQY
>TRBJ1-5|TRBV15|NA
ATSRNPTGGLPQH
>TRBJ2-1|TRBV18|few
ASSPPTSDEQF
>TRBJ2-3|TRBV11-3|NA
ASTRQISTDTQY
>TRBJ1-1|TRBV5-1|NA
ASSDQGNTEAF
>TRBJ1-2|TRBV6-5|NA
ASTRRGYAYGYT
>TRBJ1-6|TRBV6-1|NA
ASSGFQGVSPLH
>TRBJ2-7|TRBV7-2|NA
ASSLAYRTEQY
>TRBJ2-2|TRBV27|NA
ASSLKGYTGELF